The rows below give T cell receptor beta chains drawn from one sample of a study of blood T cell repertoires in COVID-19. The assay was immunoSEQ multiplex PCR, and TCRdb's table has in-frame clones only and misses some. The sample holds 120,000 or so clones; around 80% are singletons and the top ten take roughly 5.5%. Sequenced input: peripheral blood. Every receptor here comes from a man older than 75 with active or convalescent COVID-19. The conserved cysteine and the conserved F or W are not part of the CDR3 here.

>TRBV5-4|TRBJ1-2
ASSLGTGDYGYT
>TRBV27|TRBJ2-3
ASSTLGTGWVDTQY
>TRBV7-8|TRBJ2-2
ASSLVGGATGELF
>TRBV7-2|TRBJ2-5
ASSLSGGYQETQY
>TRBV2|TRBJ2-5
ASRAQETQY
>TRBV12-3/TRBV12-4|TRBJ1-1
ASSPILNSEAF
>TRBV10-3|TRBJ1-5
AISDGQGNQPQH
>TRBV27|TRBJ1-2
ASDRRVGGYGYT
>TRBV6-6|TRBJ2-7
ASTKGTGSYEQY
>TRBV29-1|TRBJ2-5
SGRRGGTETQY
>TRBV3-1/TRBV3-2|TRBJ2-1
ASSQDARYNEQF
>TRBV7-9|TRBJ2-7
ASSLALTGGGYEQY
>TRBV7-2|TRBJ1-2
ASTPPSANYGYT
>TRBV28|TRBJ2-2
ASTIQQNTGELF
>TRBV6-2/TRBV6-3|TRBJ1-1
ASSYGGAPNTEAF
>TRBV28|TRBJ2-1
ASSRRGGRYNEQF
>TRBV7-3|TRBJ1-6
ASSLTPGGSPLH
>TRBV3-1/TRBV3-2|TRBJ2-7
ASSQDILSYEQY
>TRBV6-5|TRBJ1-6
ASSYSQPTGSPLH
>TRBV6-5|TRBJ2-4
ASSYSRGAKNIQY